The 8 T cell receptor beta chains listed next were all sequenced from one sample in a study of memory CD4+ T cells and cytomegalovirus serostatus. Only in-frame clones appear in the TCRdb table, and some are missing; sequencing was by immunoSEQ multiplex PCR. The sample yields 65,000 to 95,000 clones, 80% seen once. The sort gate was single viable CD3+CD4+CD8-CD45RO+ cells for memory CD4+ T cells. Sequenced material: memory CD4+ T cells from blood. The source of these receptors is an adult in good health and CMV-seronegative.

The V call is TRBV4-2, the J call TRBJ2-5, with 8 bases matching TRBD1. The V gene's germline CDR1 is LGHNA and CDR2 YNFKEQ. The J segment lost 1 base and the V segment lost 4 bases, leaving 5 bases of the junction unmatched. The CDR3 spans 15 residues. In DNA, the CDR3 is TGTGCCAGCAGCCCCTGGACAGGGCGCCAAGAGACCCAGTACTTC. Its translation: CASSPWTGRQETQYF.

In its sample, this clone was seen a few times. The chain has TRBV7-9 and TRBJ1-1; TRBD1 matches 8 bases. J gave up 11 bases and V 5 bases, and 7 bases lay outside the gene matches. The CDR3 has 12 amino acids. Germline loops: CDR1 SEHNR, CDR2 FQNEAQ (reference sequence). Here the CDR3 reads CASSPDRGHAFF. The CDR3 DNA reads TGTGCCAGCAGCCCCGACAGGGGACACGCTTTCTTT.

The DNA of the CDR3 is TGTGCCAGCAGCTTGGCGGGACAGATTCGGGGCTACACCTTC. Amino acid sequence: CASSLAGQIRGYTF. The rearrangement links TRBV5-6 to TRBJ1-2; 7 bases map to TRBD1. The CDR3 runs 14 residues. Germline CDR1 reads SGHDT; CDR2 reads YYEEEE. V gave up 0 bases and J gave up 8 bases; unmatched junction bases: 7.

The table lists this clone with a count of one. The CDR3 region is CASSPDRHTGELFF. The CDR3 DNA reads as TGTGCCAGCTCTCCGGACCGGCACACCGGGGAGCTGTTTTTT. V usage is TRBV18 and J usage is TRBJ2-2; D is ambiguous. CDR1 KGHSH and CDR2 LQKENI come from the germline V gene. The CDR3 loop spans 14 amino acids. V lost 6 bases, J lost 3 bases, and 11 bases lay in between.

The chain has TRBV11-2 and TRBJ1-6; D unresolved. The CDR3 consists of 14 residues. The ends were cut back, 0 bases at V and 13 bases at J, with 13 bases in the middle. Germline V gives CDR1 SGHAT, CDR2 FQNNGV. The CDR3 protein is CASSLEAGNPPLHF. DNA for the CDR3: TGTGCCAGCAGCTTAGAGGCGGGGAATCCCCCCCTCCACTTT.

The chain couples TRBV10-3 to TRBJ1-6; D possibly corresponds to TRBD1 (5 bases). With 3 bases removed from V and 4 bases from J, the gap between germline ends came to 13 bases. Germline V lookup: CDR1 ENHRY, CDR2 SYGVKD. The CDR3 spans 16 residues. The CDR3 nucleotides read TGTGCCATCAGTGACACTAGACAGCCATATAATTCACCCCTCCACTTT. It yields the protein CAISDTRQPYNSPLHF.

The rearrangement joins TRBV29-1 to TRBJ1-1, with TRBD1 matching over 7 bases. The CDR3 sequence is 14 residues long. V trimming: 7 bases; J trimming: 0 bases; junction bases outside the gene matches: 8. Germline V gene data show CDR1 as SQVTM and CDR2 as ANQGSEA. Here the CDR3 reads CSGGGGQMNTEAFF. In DNA form, the CDR3 reads TGCAGCGGAGGAGGGGGCCAGATGAACACTGAAGCTTTCTTT. Variable domain in full (rest from reference TRBV29-1 and TRBJ1-1): SAVISQKPSRDICQRGTSLTIQCQVDSQVTMMFWYRQQPGQSLTLIATANQGSEATYESGFVIDKFPISRPNLTFSTLTVSNMSPEDSSIYLCSGGGGQMNTEAFFGQGTRLTVV.

With respect to this clone: At one boundary the junction diverges from the germline segment, which might be a read error. This same CDR3 is encoded by further DNA sequences in the sample. The chain carries TRBV7-7 and TRBJ2-1; the D gene is possibly TRBD2 (7 bases). CDR1 is SSHAT, CDR2 FNYEAQ, per germline (reference sequence). The length of the CDR3 is 15 residues. The CDR3 nucleotides are TGTGCTAGCAGCCCCAGGGGAGGGGGCTACAATGAGCAGTTCTTC. The encoded protein is CASSPRGGGYNEQFF.